This TCR beta chain was captured in a study of T cell responses to AZD1222 COVID-19 vaccine. The method was immunoSEQ multiplex PCR; TCRdb's version includes in-frame clones alone and lacks a portion of them. The sample has 40,000 to 45,000 clones, just under 80% seen once; the top ten hold roughly 20%. Findings and limits, study-wide: The donor group comprised mostly white British people and more females; the analysis possibly underestimated clonal diversity. Once two AZD1222 doses were given, Spike-specific TCR breadth and depth went up. Without day 14 samples, only post-peak T cell repertoires were studied.

Details on this clone: The antigen is undetermined.

Trimming cost V 1 base and J 6 bases, with 10 bases left between them. This CDR3 region has 14 residues. Germline CDR1 is LGHDT and CDR2 is YNNKEL (reference sequence). This sample comprised peripheral blood, obtained 28 days after the second dose of the MenACWY control vaccine. The V gene is TRBV3-1 (or the pseudogene TRBV3-2), the J gene TRBJ1-5, with D perhaps matching TRBD1 (5 bases). The origin of this receptor is an adult who received the MenACWY meningococcal vaccine as a control. The CDR3 bases are TGTGCCAGCAGCCAAGGGGCGGGGGGTCAGCCCCAGCATTTT. Its protein product is CASSQGAGGQPQHF.